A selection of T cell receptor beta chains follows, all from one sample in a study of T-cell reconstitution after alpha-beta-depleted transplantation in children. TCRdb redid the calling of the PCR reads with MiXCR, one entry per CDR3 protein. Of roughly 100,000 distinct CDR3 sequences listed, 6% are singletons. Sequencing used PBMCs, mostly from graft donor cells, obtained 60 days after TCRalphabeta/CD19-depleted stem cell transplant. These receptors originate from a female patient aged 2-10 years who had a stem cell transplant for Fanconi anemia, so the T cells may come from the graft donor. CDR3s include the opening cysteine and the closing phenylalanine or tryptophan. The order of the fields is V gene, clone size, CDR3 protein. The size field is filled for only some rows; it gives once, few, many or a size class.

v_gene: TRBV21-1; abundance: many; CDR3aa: CASSKGSGLAKNIQYF
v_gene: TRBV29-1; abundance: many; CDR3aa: CSVYGTSQETQYF
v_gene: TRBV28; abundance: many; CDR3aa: CASRLAGDKFF
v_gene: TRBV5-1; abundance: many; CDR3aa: CASSSTTGGAFGANVLTF
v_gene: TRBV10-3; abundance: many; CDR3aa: CAISGQGPVFFATTEAFF
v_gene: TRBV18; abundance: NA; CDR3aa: CASSSLESINNEQFF
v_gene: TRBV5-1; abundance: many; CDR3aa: CASSLVASQGGDTQYF
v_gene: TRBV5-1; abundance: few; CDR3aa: CASSLAWSSGTPATGELFF
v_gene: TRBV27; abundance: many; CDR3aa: CASSLYLGGEAEQYF
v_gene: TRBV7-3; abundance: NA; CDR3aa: CASSGGVESDTQYF
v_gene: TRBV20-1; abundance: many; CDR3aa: CSATGQGEYEQYF
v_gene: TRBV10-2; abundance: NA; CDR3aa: CASSESWGSTEAFF
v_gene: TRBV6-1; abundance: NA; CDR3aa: CASNKELGYGYTF
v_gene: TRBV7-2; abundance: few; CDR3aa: CASSLRQLDGYTF
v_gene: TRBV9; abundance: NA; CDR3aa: CASSSSLETQYF
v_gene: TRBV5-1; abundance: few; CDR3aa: CASSRTGQVAYGYTF
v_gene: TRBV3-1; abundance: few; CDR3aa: CASSQDPWLGGEKLFF
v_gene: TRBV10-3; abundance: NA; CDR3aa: CAISELQGGSSYNSPLHF
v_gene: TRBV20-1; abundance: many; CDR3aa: CSASRTSGTQFF
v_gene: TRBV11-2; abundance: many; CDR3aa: CASTEGGYEQYF
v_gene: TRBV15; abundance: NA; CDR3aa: CATSRDLGRGQETQYF
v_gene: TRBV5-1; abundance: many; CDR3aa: CASSLPGLQPDEQFF
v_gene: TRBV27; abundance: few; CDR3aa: CASSLSPDRGSDEQFF
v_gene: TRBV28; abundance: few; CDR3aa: CASSLLQGARGEKLFF
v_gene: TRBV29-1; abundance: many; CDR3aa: CSVGTWGRTERAFF
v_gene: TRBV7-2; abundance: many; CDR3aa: CASSLDRAAEKLFF
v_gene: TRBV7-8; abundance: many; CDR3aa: CASSGVISGYEQYF
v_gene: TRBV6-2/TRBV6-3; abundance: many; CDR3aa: CASSYSRQTEAFF
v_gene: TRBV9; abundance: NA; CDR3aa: CASASGTGSIYEQYF
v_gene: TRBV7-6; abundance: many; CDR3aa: CASSLATPPQETQYF
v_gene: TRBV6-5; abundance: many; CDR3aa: CASSYSGEETQYF
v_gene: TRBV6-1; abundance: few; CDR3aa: CASSEGRGETQYF
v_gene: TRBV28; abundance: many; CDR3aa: CASSSPGGMSRNQPQHF
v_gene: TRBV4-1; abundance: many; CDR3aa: CASSHINSGELFF
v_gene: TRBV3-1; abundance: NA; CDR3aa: CASSQAGGTDTQYF
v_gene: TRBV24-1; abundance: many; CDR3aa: CATSDGQHSYNEQFF
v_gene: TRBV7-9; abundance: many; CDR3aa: CASSLWAGGETQYF
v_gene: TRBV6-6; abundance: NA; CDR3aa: CASSYRDGYEQYF
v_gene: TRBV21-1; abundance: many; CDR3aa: CASVSGESTDTQYF
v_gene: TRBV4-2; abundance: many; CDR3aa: CASSQEVGGASETQYF
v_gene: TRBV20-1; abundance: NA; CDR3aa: CSARDRTGGFRETQYF